This T cell receptor (beta chain) was recovered during a study of shared clonotypes between healthy human individuals. Study-wide points: Generation of non-shared clonotypes was less probable than generation of clonotypes shared by all four donors. For sorted subsets, rarefaction showed incomplete sequencing despite large depth. Clonotypes that were shared across a few donors made up approximately 5.1% of naive CD4 clonotypes.

Trimming shortened V by 1 base and J by 3 bases, and 10 bases separated the two germline ends. Germline V CDR1 and CDR2: LNHDA, SQIVND (reference sequence). This CDR3 is 15 amino acids long. This table comes from immunoSEQ multiplex PCR, and its TCRdb copy is limited to in-frame clones, with some not included. The sample comprises about 1.1 million clones, about four fifths of which are singletons, and 0.6% to 0.7% rests with the top ten. As regards this clone: Its antigen remains unknown. The sample carries other DNA sequences with the same CDR3.

The clonotype originates from a man aged 18 to 30 in good health. Some clones in this sample may be carry-over from other donors' samples. The chain couples TRBV19 to TRBJ1-5; D may be TRBD1 (6 bases). Input material: memory CD4+ T cells from PBMCs. Subset specified: CD45RA-negative fraction. The CDR3 DNA follows: TGTGCCAGTAGTATAGGGACAGTTTCCAATCAGCCCCAGCATTTT. Protein sequence: CASSIGTVSNQPQHF.